This is a list of T cell receptor beta chains from one sample in a study of spatial heterogeneity in lung cancer. TCRdb reprocessed the 5' RACE reads via MiXCR and lists one record per CDR3 protein. The sample yields 7,000 to 10,000 distinct CDR3 sequences, 15% to 19% seen once. The material was normal lung tissue next to the tumor, obtained at surgery. The source is a male donor with early-stage non-small cell lung cancer. The CDR3 runs from the conserved cysteine through the conserved F or W.

v_gene	j_gene	len	CDR3aa
TRBV11-2	TRBJ2-6	16	CASSSGLPSGANVLTF
TRBV5-1	TRBJ2-7	15	CASSLAGGGGNEQYF
TRBV7-3	TRBJ1-1	15	CASSLTAPGVTEAFF
TRBV6-5	TRBJ2-1	13	CASSRTSGAEQFF
TRBV5-4	TRBJ2-6	13	CASSLAGANVLTF
TRBV4-3	TRBJ1-1	13	CASSLTGGTEAFF
TRBV6-2/TRBV6-3	TRBJ2-1	16	CASSYPSGGAENEQFF
TRBV7-9	TRBJ1-1	14	CASSYAGANTEAFF
TRBV9	TRBJ2-3	15	CASSATGTYPDTQYF
TRBV6-1	TRBJ2-5	16	CASSEPPLANQETQYF
TRBV30	TRBJ1-2	12	CAWSVRGAGYTF
TRBV12-3/TRBV12-4	TRBJ2-5	14	CASTRLGAGETQYF
TRBV18	TRBJ1-4	14	CASSLDRIHEKLFF
TRBV12-3/TRBV12-4	TRBJ1-2	11	CASSTQGGIFF
TRBV4-3	TRBJ2-3	17	CASSQEGRPGATDTQYF
TRBV29-1	TRBJ1-2	15	CSVGDSQTYNYGYTF
TRBV5-4	TRBJ2-3	16	CASSLGQGAGADTQYF
TRBV27	TRBJ2-2	17	CASTQDRGLANTGELFF
TRBV11-2	TRBJ2-7	15	CASSSRTGVSHEQYF
TRBV5-1	TRBJ2-6	17	CASSLARSGSGANVLTF
TRBV20-1	TRBJ2-3	11	CSAREADTQYF
TRBV6-7	TRBJ2-7	13	CARRDRGVHEQYF
TRBV9	TRBJ1-4	13	CASSVDQGEKLFF
TRBV5-4	TRBJ2-7	13	CASSNGVTYEQYF
TRBV12-3/TRBV12-4	TRBJ1-3	12	CASSGRLATIYF
TRBV12-3/TRBV12-4	TRBJ1-3	18	CASSPDPLDRGTGNTIYF
TRBV20-1	TRBJ2-1	17	CSARGNSAGGNPNEQFF
TRBV5-6	TRBJ2-7	14	CASSWDRATGEQYF
TRBV4-2	TRBJ1-1	16	CASSQVHSGGETEAFF
TRBV7-2	TRBJ1-5	13	CASSLTENQPQHF
TRBV20-1	TRBJ2-1	17	CSAPERPGAGTENEQFF
TRBV3-1	TRBJ1-2	13	CASSRDRDYGYTF
TRBV2	TRBJ2-1	14	CASSEYQAKNEQFF
TRBV9	TRBJ1-3	13	CASSPTIGNTIYF
TRBV10-3	TRBJ2-7	12	CAISATGVEQYF
TRBV20-1	TRBJ2-3	14	CSVSHPGYSDTQYF
TRBV14	TRBJ2-6	16	CASSQARASGANVLTF
TRBV6-6	TRBJ2-5	15	CASSERGGLQETQYF